The 2 T cell receptor beta chains in this list originate from one sample, sequenced in a study of OX40 agonist ivuxolimab in advanced cancers. TCRdb's copy holds only in-frame clones and misses some; the assay was immunoSEQ multiplex PCR. The data contain about 75,000 clones, roughly 81% of them singletons. The sequences come from CD4+ or CD8+ T cells sorted from blood, collected in a trial of the OX40 agonist ivuxolimab. The receptors were sampled from an adult with an advanced solid tumor such as melanoma, head and neck, liver or kidney cancer.

The V and J genes are TRBV7-9 and TRBJ2-1; 8 bases are shared with TRBD2. This CDR3 region has 15 residues. V lost 1 base, J lost 10 bases, and 9 bases stayed unmatched. Germline CDR1 reads SEHNR; CDR2 reads FQNEAQ (reference sequence). The CDR3, as DNA: TGTGCCAGCAGCTTAGAGACGGGAGGGCCTGGGGAGCAGTTCTTC. Protein product: CASSLETGGPGEQFF.

The chain employs TRBV4-1 and TRBJ1-1; D gene ambiguous. V gave up 4 bases and J gave up 3 bases, with 15 bases separating them. CDR3 length: 15 residues. Germline lookup yields CDR1 MGHRA and CDR2 YSYEKL. For the CDR3, the DNA is TGCGCCAGCAGCCCTCCGACACCGAAGGACACTGAAGCTTTCTTT. This gives the protein CASSPPTPKDTEAFF.